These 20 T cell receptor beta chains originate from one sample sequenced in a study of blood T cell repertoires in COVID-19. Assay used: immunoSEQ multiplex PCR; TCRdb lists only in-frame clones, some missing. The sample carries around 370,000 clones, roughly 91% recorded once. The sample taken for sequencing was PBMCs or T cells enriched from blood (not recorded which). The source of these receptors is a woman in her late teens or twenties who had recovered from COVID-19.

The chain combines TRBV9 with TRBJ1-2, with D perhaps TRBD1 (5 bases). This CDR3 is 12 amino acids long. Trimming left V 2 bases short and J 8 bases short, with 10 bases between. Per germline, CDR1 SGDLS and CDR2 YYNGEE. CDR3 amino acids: CASSVREGGYTF. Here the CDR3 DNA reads TGTGCCAGCAGCGTCAGGGAGGGGGGCTACACCTTC.

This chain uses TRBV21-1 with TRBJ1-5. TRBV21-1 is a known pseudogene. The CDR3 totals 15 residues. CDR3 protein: CASGPSEGGGQPQHF. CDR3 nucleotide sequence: TGTGCCAGCGGACCCTCTGAGGGAGGGGGACAGCCCCAGCATTTT.

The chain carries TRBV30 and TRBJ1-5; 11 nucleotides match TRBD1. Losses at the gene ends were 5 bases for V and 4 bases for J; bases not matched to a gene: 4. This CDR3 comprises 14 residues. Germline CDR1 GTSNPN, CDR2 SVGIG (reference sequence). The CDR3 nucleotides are TGTGCCTGGGGACAGGGGGCGTCAAATCAGCCCCAGCATTTT. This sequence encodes CAWGQGASNQPQHF.

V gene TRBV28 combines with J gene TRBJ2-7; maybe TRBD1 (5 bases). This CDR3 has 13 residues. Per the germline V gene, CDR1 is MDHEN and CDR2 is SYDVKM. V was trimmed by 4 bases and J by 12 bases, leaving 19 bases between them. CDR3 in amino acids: CASSSRTFSVGYF. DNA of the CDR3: TGTGCCAGCAGTTCCCGGACATTCTCGGTTGGGTACTTC.

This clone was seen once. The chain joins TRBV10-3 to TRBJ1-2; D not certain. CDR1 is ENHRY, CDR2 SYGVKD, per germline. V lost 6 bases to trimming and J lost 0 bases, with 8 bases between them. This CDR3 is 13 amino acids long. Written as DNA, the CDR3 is TGTGCCATCAGCCCAGATGCTAACTATGGCTACACCTTC. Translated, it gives CAISPDANYGYTF.

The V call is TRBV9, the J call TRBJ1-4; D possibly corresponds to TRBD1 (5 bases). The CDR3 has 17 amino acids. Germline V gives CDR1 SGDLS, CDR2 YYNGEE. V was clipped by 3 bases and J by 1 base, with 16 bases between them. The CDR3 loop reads CASSGAPQGLTNEKLFF. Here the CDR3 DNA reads TGTGCCAGCAGCGGAGCCCCGCAGGGCCTAACTAATGAAAAACTGTTTTTT.

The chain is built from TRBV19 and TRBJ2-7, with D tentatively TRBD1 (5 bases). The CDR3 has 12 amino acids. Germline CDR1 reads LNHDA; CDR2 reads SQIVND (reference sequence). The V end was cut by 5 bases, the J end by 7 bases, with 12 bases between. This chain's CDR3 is CASSYQGREQYF. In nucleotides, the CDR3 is TGTGCCAGTAGTTACCAGGGCAGGGAGCAGTACTTC.

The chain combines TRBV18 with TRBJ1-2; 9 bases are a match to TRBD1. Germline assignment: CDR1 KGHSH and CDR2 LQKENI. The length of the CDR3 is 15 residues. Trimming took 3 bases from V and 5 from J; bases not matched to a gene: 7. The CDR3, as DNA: TGTGCCAGCTCACCTCGGACAGGGGCGGATTATGGCTACACCTTC. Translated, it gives CASSPRTGADYGYTF. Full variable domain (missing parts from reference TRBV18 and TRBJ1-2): NAGVMQNPRHLVRRRGQEARLRCSPMKGHSHVYWYRQLPEEGLKFMVYLQKENIIDESGMPKERFSAEFPKEGPSILRIQQVVRGDSAAYFCASSPRTGADYGYTFGSGTRLTVV.

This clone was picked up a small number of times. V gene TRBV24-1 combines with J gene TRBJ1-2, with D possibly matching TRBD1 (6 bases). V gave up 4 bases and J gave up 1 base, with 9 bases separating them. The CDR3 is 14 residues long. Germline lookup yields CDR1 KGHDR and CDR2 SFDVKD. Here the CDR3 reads CATSEPTGNYGYTF. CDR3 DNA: TGTGCCACCAGTGAACCGACAGGTAACTATGGCTACACCTTC.

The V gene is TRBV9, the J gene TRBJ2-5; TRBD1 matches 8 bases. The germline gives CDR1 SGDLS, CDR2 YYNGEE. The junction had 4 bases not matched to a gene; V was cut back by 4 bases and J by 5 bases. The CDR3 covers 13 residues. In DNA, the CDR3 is TGTGCCAGCAGCTTCACAGGGGGGGAGACCCAGTACTTC. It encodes CASSFTGGETQYF.

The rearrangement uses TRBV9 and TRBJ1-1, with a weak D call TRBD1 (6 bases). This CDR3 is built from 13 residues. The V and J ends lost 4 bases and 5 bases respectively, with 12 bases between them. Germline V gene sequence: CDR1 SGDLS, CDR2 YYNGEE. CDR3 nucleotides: TGTGCCAGCAGCAGGATCAGGGGAACTGAAGCTTTCTTT. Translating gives CASSRIRGTEAFF.

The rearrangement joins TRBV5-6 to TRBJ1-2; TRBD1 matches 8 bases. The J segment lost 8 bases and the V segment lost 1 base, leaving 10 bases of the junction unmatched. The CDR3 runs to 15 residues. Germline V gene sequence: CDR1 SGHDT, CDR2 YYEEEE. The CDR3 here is CASSLPARTGSGYTF. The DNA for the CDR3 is TGTGCCAGCAGCTTGCCCGCGCGGACAGGGAGCGGCTACACCTTC.

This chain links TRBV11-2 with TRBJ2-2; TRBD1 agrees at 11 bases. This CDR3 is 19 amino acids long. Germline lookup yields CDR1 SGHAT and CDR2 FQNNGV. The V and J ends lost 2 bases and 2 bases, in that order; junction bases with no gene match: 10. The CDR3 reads CASSLKGLGTGGNTGELFF. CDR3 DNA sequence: TGTGCCAGCAGCTTAAAGGGTCTCGGGACAGGGGGAAACACCGGGGAGCTGTTTTTT.

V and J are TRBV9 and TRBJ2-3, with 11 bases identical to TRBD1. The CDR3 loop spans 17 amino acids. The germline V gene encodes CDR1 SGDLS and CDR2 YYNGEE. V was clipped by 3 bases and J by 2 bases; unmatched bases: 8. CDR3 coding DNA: TGTGCCAGCAGCGCGCAGGGGACAGGGGGTTACACAGATACGCAGTATTTT. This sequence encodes CASSAQGTGGYTDTQYF.

This CDR3 is CAITPDRSQETQYF. CDR3 coding DNA: TGTGCCATCACCCCGGACAGAAGCCAAGAGACCCAGTACTTC. This chain links TRBV10-3 with TRBJ2-5, with a weak D call TRBD1 (6 bases). Deletions cut 7 bases from V and 1 base from J, with 13 bases between. The length of the CDR3 is 14 residues. CDR1 and CDR2 from the germline V gene are ENHRY and SYGVKD.

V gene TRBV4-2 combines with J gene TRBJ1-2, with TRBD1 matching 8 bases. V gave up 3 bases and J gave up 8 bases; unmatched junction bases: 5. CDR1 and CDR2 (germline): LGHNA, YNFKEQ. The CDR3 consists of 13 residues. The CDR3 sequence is CASSQDRVDGYTF. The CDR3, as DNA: TGTGCCAGCAGCCAGGACAGGGTAGACGGCTACACCTTC.

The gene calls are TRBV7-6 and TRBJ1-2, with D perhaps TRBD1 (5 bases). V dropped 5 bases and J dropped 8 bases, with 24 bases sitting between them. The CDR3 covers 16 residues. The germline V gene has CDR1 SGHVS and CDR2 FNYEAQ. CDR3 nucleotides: TGTGCCAGCAGCGAGAACCCCAACGGGGGGGGTTTGGGCTACACCTTC. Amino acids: CASSENPNGGGLGYTF. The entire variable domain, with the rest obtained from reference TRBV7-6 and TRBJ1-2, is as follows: GAGVSQSPRYKVTKRGQDVALRCDPISGHVSLYWYRQALGQGPEFLTYFNYEAQQDKSGLPNDRFSAERPEGSISTLTIQRTEQRDSAMYRCASSENPNGGGLGYTFGSGTRLTVV.

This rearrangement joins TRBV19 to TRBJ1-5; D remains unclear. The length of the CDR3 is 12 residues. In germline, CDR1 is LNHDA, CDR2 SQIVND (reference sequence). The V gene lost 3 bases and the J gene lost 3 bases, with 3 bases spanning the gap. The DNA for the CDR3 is TGTGCCAGTAGTATTATCAATCAGCCCCAGCATTTT. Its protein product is CASSIINQPQHF. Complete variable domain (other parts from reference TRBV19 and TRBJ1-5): DGGITQSPKYLFRKEGQNVTLSCEQNLNHDAMYWYRQDPGQGLRLIYYSQIVNDFQKGDIAEGYSVSREKKESFPLTVTSAQKNPTAFYLCASSIINQPQHFGDGTRLSIL.

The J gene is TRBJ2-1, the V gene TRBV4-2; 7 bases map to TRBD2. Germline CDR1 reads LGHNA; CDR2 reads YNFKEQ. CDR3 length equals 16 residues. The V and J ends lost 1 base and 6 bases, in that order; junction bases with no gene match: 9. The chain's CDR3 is CASSQGVGGTVNEQFF. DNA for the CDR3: TGTGCCAGCAGCCAAGGTGTGGGGGGGACGGTCAATGAGCAGTTCTTC.

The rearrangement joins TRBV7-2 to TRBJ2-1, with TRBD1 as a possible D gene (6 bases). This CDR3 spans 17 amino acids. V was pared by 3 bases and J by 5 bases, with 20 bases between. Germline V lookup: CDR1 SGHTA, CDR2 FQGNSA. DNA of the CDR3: TGTGCCAGCAGCTTTCGGCCCACAGGGATTAGGCACAATGAGCAGTTCTTC. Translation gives CASSFRPTGIRHNEQFF.